This TCR beta chain was identified during a study of cytomegalovirus exposure and HLA in healthy donors (TCRdb year 2017). Background on the whole study: In an earlier analysis of approximately 500 of the donors, 276 Gb of sequence data and 100 million or so unique TCR beta sequences from about 179 million T cells were reported. An early release that covered around 590 HLA-typed donors contained about 290 gigabases of sequencing data and approximately 85 million unique TCR sequences. Among the roughly 400 genotyped donors, 81% belonged to the genetic ancestry cluster associated with self-reported Caucasian donors. The study aimed to test whether cataloging public T cell receptors could reveal signatures of past pathogen exposure. The T cell repertoires of 666 subjects were profiled by immunosequencing and related to cytomegalovirus serostatus. Besides the first cohort of more than 650 subjects, a separate validation cohort made up of some 110 different subjects was used. To predict cytomegalovirus infection status, the study combined high-throughput TCR immunosequencing, statistical association of individual TCRs with disease status, and machine learning. A later analysis re-analyzed previously published TCR beta repertoires from about 730 donors and added high-resolution HLA genotyping to study TCR occurrence patterns. Rather than using new phenotypic data, the later analysis identified candidate immune exposures from TCR beta sequences and from how often those sequences occurred across donors. In an earlier analysis of around 540 of the donors, high-throughput TCR beta sequencing was used to judge whether each TCR beta V gene segment behaved as functional or pseudogenic. Alongside the repertoire data, information on donor age, sex, ethnicity and CMV serostatus was compiled. A later genetic analysis used genome-wide SNP genotypes for about three fifths of the roughly 700 donors, treating that subset as a discovery cohort. Every repertoire in the discovery cohort had been generated on one and the same sequencing platform. Both class I and class II loci were covered by HLA typing, at four-digit resolution. Typing coverage differed by locus: A, B, C, DRB1 and DQB1 were typed in roughly 620-630 donors, DQA1 in 522, DPA1 in nearly 610, and DPB1 in 400 to 490. Because of strong linkage in the cohort, five DR-DQ haplotypes were treated as single units for association and clustering. On average, roughly 240,000 unique TCR beta nucleotide sequences were sequenced per donor among about 400 genotyped donors of the cohort, with roughly 20% of those sequences being non-productive.

Worth noting for this clone: The antigen this receptor binds is unknown. No clone much larger than this one lies a single base away; base qualities are absent.

The library was obtained by the immunoSEQ multiplex PCR assay. A mixture of 60 forward primers for TCR Vbeta segments and 13 reverse primers for TCR Jbeta segments was used in the multiplex PCR. A multiplex PCR assay on genomic DNA amplified the CDR3 region of rearranged TCR beta genes. Amplified TCR beta libraries were sequenced as 87-base-pair reads on the Illumina HiSeq System. In the paper's pipeline: Across the 670 or so repertoires, a later analysis counted about 81 million unique TCR beta chains, around 11 million of which were shared by at least two donors. To remove PCR and sequencing errors, raw reads were error-corrected and collapsed into unique sequences using a nearest-neighbor algorithm that merged closely related sequences. Alignment of CDR3 sequences to IMGT reference sequences was used to assign V, D and J gene segments. For a sequence to be retained, a match of at least six nucleotides was required to both a V gene segment and a J gene segment. Rearrangements were classified as productive when the CDR3 lacked stop codons and remained in frame with V and J, and all other rearrangements were classified as non-productive. CDR3 was defined by IMGT convention, running from the second conserved V-encoded cysteine to the conserved J-encoded phenylalanine. Sequences without an unambiguous match to a single V gene segment were excluded from the earlier analysis of a few hundred of the donors. In an earlier analysis of about 590 of the donors, a V segment was called functional when productive rearrangements were above 56.7%, and segregating when the standard deviation between donors exceeded 5%. A statistical classification framework was developed to diagnose cytomegalovirus status using the catalog of TCR beta chain sequences. A later analysis assigned V and J genes by comparing TCR nucleotide sequences with IMGT/GENE-DB human TR gene sequences. In a later analysis, CDR3 sequences and most-parsimonious VDJ recombination scenarios were assigned using the TCRdist pipeline. In a later analysis, each TCR beta chain was defined by its CDR3 amino acid sequence together with its V-gene family, and reads without a unique V-gene family were excluded. In a later analysis, around 600 highly shared, low-generation-probability nucleotide sequences were removed to address suspected cross-contamination and a sequencing artifact. In a later analysis, a clonal expansion index for each public chain was calculated from normalized within-repertoire ranks of inferred template counts. In a later analysis, generation probabilities were computed using a VDJ recombination model fitted to out-of-frame rearrangements, and the results were checked against IGoR. In a later analysis, hypergeometric tests were used to score TCR-TCR, TCR-HLA and TCR-CMV co-occurrence, with a repertoire-size bias correction applied to TCR pairs. False discovery rates were estimated in a later analysis by permuting HLA or CMV assignments 20 times. In a later analysis, co-occurring TCRs were grouped using DBSCAN, and TCRdist sequence similarity was added for clustering within HLA-allele-positive subsets. Repertoires with fewer than 30,000 or more than 120,000 public chains, plus five repertoires with anomalous nucleotide sharing, were excluded from co-occurrence clustering. As stored in TCRdb, this immuneACCESS dataset retains in-frame rearrangements with V and J assigned. A fraction of the clones does not appear; measured against another copy, unresolved V genes explain less than half of the discrepancy, and the remainder lacks a known reason. The V and J calls and the clone size are those of that table, but D and trimming were determined from the DNA. Within this sample are 100,000 to 150,000 clones, with 60% to 85% of them counted one time only. The ten biggest clones cover 2.5% to 3.5% of the sample.

The cohort consisted of 666 healthy bone marrow donors. All cohort members were sampled while nominally healthy, although unrecorded immune exposures were likely present. The donor was CMV seropositive and belonged to the group of 250 to 300 seropositive cohort members. Every donor gave a peripheral blood sample, and the peripheral blood mononuclear cells from that sample were used for TCR beta sequencing. Genomic DNA was extracted from the blood cell samples with the Qiagen DNeasy Blood Extraction Kit. General study outcomes and caveats: Because counts were too low, some 16 rarely observed V segments, including chromosome 9 orphons, were excluded from the earlier analysis of 500 to 700 of the donors. For the cohort, immune exposure information was limited to CMV serostatus. In vitro tests confirmed that three of the cytomegalovirus-associated TCR beta chains recognize cytomegalovirus antigens. In a later genetic analysis, a missense DCLRE1C variant was associated with V-gene and J-gene trimming of TCR beta chains, and the association was replicated in an independent cohort. In a later analysis, TCR association rates were found to vary across HLA loci, with the most associated TCRs seen for DRB1 alleles and the fewest for HLA-C alleles. Most TCR sequences were observed very rarely across donors, whereas some public TCRs were present in many individuals. According to a later genetic analysis, donors in an Asian-associated ancestry cluster had fewer N-insertions in productive TCRs than the roughly 700-donor mean. According to a later analysis, most CMV-associated TCR beta chains appeared to be HLA-restricted, and the HLA associations seemed to be driven largely by CMV exposure. Assigning TCR associations to individual alleles was difficult when HLA alleles, especially DR and DQ, strongly co-occurred. This cohort had only TCR beta chains sequenced, and the lack of alpha or paired-chain data limited which features could be detected. An earlier analysis of approximately 600 of the donors showed that most TCR beta V segments appeared in productive rearrangements either about 87% or about 30% of the time, which broadly matched IMGT annotations. In a later analysis, HLA-associated TCR beta chains showed more clonal expansion and lower generation probabilities than non-associated chains that were equally common. Specific HLA alleles were associated with some 15,000 TCR beta sequences at a false discovery rate of 0.05 in a later analysis. A further reported finding was that TCR beta sequences accurately predicted the HLA-A and HLA-B alleles for most subjects in the first cohort. HLA typing was unavailable for some donors at each locus, so association tests used only the typed subset. The authors suggested that the approach could potentially be extended to other disease states and immunological phenotypes. The study gave a list of about 150 TCR beta chains associated with cytomegalovirus. A cluster of highly shared sequence variants was judged likely to represent a technical artifact of the sequencing pipeline. In both the original and validation cohorts, the classifier was reported to diagnose cytomegalovirus status with high specificity and sensitivity. Because the 87-base-pair reads could not distinguish some IMGT-functional V segments, including TRBV6-2 and TRBV6-3, those segments were excluded. The presence/absence analyses assumed that sequencing depth was roughly uniform across donors, and that assumption may not be true. According to a later analysis, parvovirus B19, influenza, CMV and Epstein-Barr virus appeared linked to several top co-occurrence clusters. Correlated functional status among segregating V segments might be attributable to linkage disequilibrium, but an unknown experimental factor could not be ruled out.

The CDR3 spans 16 residues, from the cysteine through the phenylalanine. Only the CDR3 part of the read is kept: 48 bases, read in frame from the first base. The CDR1 and CDR2 encoded by the germline V gene are MNHEY and SVGAGI. Trimming leaves V shorter by 3 bases and J shorter by 5 bases, with the junction holding 10 bases beyond the gene matches. The TCR comes from a woman in her thirties or forties in good health and CMV-seropositive. Sequenced: PBMCs. The receptor chain draws on TRBV6-5 and TRBJ2-7, and 10 junctional nucleotides match TRBD2. CDR3 reads: CASSYTAGTSAHEQYF. At the DNA level, the sequence is TGTGCCAGCAGTTATACCGCCGGGACTAGCGCCCACGAGCAGTACTTC.